The following is a T cell receptor (beta chain) sequence with its context. Its antigen is still unknown. These data come from a study of response to subunit inactivated influenza vaccine. TCRdb passed the RT-PCR reads through MiXCR, listing each CDR3 protein once. The data hold about 620,000 distinct CDR3 sequences, with approximately 10% observed a single time. Broader study findings: With each seasonal influenza vaccination, the authors suggested, few new T cells are recruited.

The CDR3 is 15 residues long. Unmatched junction bases numbered 5, after V lost 9 bases and J lost 5 bases. Germline-derived CDR1 and CDR2 are MDHEN and SYDVKM. The same data also contributed to another study, on T cells expressing NK-cell markers. That source adds: The cDNA for TCR beta came from 5'RACE template switching with UMIs.

This material consisted of PBMCs from blood, taken on the day of vaccination. The sequence was obtained from a middle-aged man who received an inactivated influenza vaccine. The chain links TRBV28 to TRBJ2-2; 14 bases match TRBD2. CDR3 region: CASGGTSGGTGELFF. The CDR3 nucleotides are TGTGCCAGTGGGGGGACTAGCGGGGGAACCGGGGAGCTGTTTTTT.